A selection of T cell receptor beta chains follows, all from one sample in a study of shared clonotypes between healthy human individuals. Assay: immunoSEQ multiplex PCR; the TCRdb copy retains only in-frame clones and omits some. This sample has 800,000 to 1,200,000 clones, with around 78% found just once. Source material: memory CD4+ T cells from PBMCs. The origin of the receptors is a man in his late teens or twenties in good health. Some clones in this sample may be carry-over from other donors' samples. CDR3s include the opening cysteine and the closing phenylalanine or tryptophan. Fields, in order: clone size, V gene, J gene, D gene, CDR3 protein, CDR3 DNA. The D gene is left open where the match is weak. Only some rows state a clone size, as once, few, many or a class for expanded clones.

size: .
V: TRBV10-3
J: TRBJ2-5
D: .
CDR3: CAISERESSQETQYF
DNA: TGTGCCATCAGTGAACGAGAGAGCAGTCAAGAGACCCAGTACTTC

size: .
V: TRBV7-9
J: TRBJ2-7
D: .
CDR3: CASSLGPEGEQYF
DNA: TGTGCCAGCAGCTTAGGACCTGAGGGCGAGCAGTACTTC

size: once
V: TRBV6-1
J: TRBJ2-7
D: TRBD1
CDR3: CASSERGQGEQYF
DNA: TGTGCCAGCAGTGAAAGGGGGCAGGGAGAGCAGTACTTC

size: .
V: TRBV5-4
J: TRBJ2-1
D: .
CDR3: CASSPAGRSGNEQFF
DNA: TGTGCCAGCAGCCCGGCCGGCAGGTCGGGCAATGAGCAGTTCTTC

size: .
V: TRBV28
J: TRBJ1-4
D: .
CDR3: CASSFMSPATNEKLFF
DNA: TGTGCCAGCAGTTTTATGTCCCCTGCAACTAATGAAAAACTGTTTTTT

size: few
V: TRBV9
J: TRBJ2-7
D: TRBD2
CDR3: CASSVGTSGSSSYEQYF
DNA: TGTGCCAGCAGCGTAGGGACTAGCGGGAGTAGCTCCTACGAGCAGTACTTC

size: .
V: TRBV14
J: TRBJ1-3
D: .
CDR3: CASSQDPGLRNTIYF
DNA: TGTGCCAGCAGCCAAGATCCGGGTCTAAGAAACACCATATATTTT

size: .
V: TRBV6-5
J: TRBJ2-7
D: .
CDR3: CASSYGTGPPGEQYF
DNA: TGTGCCAGCAGTTACGGTACAGGCCCTCCGGGCGAGCAGTACTTC

size: .
V: TRBV11-2
J: TRBJ2-5
D: TRBD2
CDR3: CASSGTGTSGRAETQYF
DNA: TGTGCCAGCAGCGGGACCGGGACTAGCGGGAGGGCTGAGACCCAGTACTTC

size: .
V: TRBV4-2
J: TRBJ2-3
D: TRBD2
CDR3: CASSQVTSGSADTQYF
DNA: TGTGCCAGCAGCCAAGTGACTAGCGGGAGCGCAGATACGCAGTATTTT

size: .
V: TRBV7-2
J: TRBJ2-7
D: TRBD1
CDR3: CASNSGTGVNEQYF
DNA: TGTGCCAGCAACTCCGGGACAGGGGTAAACGAGCAGTACTTC

size: few
V: TRBV18
J: TRBJ1-3
D: TRBD1
CDR3: CASSPTGYAGNTIYF
DNA: TGTGCCAGCTCACCGACAGGGTATGCTGGAAACACCATATATTTT

size: .
V: TRBV2
J: TRBJ1-4
D: .
CDR3: CASNQGMREKLFF
DNA: TGTGCCAGCAACCAGGGGATGAGGGAAAAACTGTTTTTT

size: .
V: TRBV6-1
J: TRBJ2-7
D: .
CDR3: CASLGRYGEQYF
DNA: TGTGCCAGCCTGGGTAGGTATGGCGAGCAGTACTTC

size: .
V: TRBV6-1
J: TRBJ2-5
D: .
CDR3: CASTLQAYQETQYF
DNA: TGTGCCAGCACCCTACAGGCGTACCAAGAGACCCAGTACTTC

size: .
V: TRBV5-6
J: TRBJ2-5
D: .
CDR3: CASSVPRGTQYF
DNA: TGTGCCAGCAGCGTCCCTCGGGGGACCCAGTACTTC

size: once
V: TRBV5-1
J: TRBJ2-1
D: .
CDR3: CASSLGGLGVNEQFF
DNA: TGCGCCAGCAGCCTTGGGGGCTTGGGGGTGAATGAGCAGTTCTTC

size: .
V: TRBV28
J: TRBJ2-4
D: TRBD1
CDR3: CASSRGQGNIQYF
DNA: TGTGCCAGCAGCCGAGGACAGGGTAACATTCAGTACTTC

size: .
V: TRBV4-1
J: TRBJ1-1
D: .
CDR3: CASSRGESRTEAFF
DNA: TGCGCCAGCAGTCGCGGGGAAAGTAGGACTGAAGCTTTCTTT

size: .
V: TRBV19
J: TRBJ1-2
D: TRBD1
CDR3: CASSIQGVNYGYTF
DNA: TGTGCCAGTAGTATCCAGGGGGTAAACTATGGCTACACCTTC

size: .
V: TRBV29-1
J: TRBJ2-3
D: .
CDR3: CSVPRGRGVLDTQYF
DNA: TGCAGCGTTCCCCGGGGTAGGGGTGTATTAGATACGCAGTATTTT

size: .
V: TRBV4-1
J: TRBJ2-1
D: TRBD2
CDR3: CASSQAASGIRVSYNEQFF
DNA: TGCGCCAGCAGCCAAGCTGCTAGCGGGATCAGGGTTTCCTACAATGAGCAGTTCTTC

size: .
V: TRBV7-9
J: TRBJ2-5
D: .
CDR3: CASSLGLTEETQYF
DNA: TGTGCCAGCAGCTTAGGTCTTACAGAAGAGACCCAGTACTTC

size: .
V: TRBV18
J: TRBJ2-7
D: .
CDR3: CASSPSSSYEQYF
DNA: TGTGCCAGCTCCCCCTCCTCATCCTACGAGCAGTACTTC

size: many
V: TRBV19
J: TRBJ1-2
D: .
CDR3: CASSEQGRDGYTF
DNA: TGTGCCAGTAGTGAACAGGGTAGGGATGGCTACACCTTC

size: .
V: TRBV30
J: TRBJ2-5
D: .
CDR3: CAWSGGPQETQYF
DNA: TGTGCCTGGAGTGGGGGGCCACAAGAGACCCAGTACTTC

size: .
V: TRBV14
J: TRBJ2-7
D: .
CDR3: CASSRAGQRLEQYF
DNA: TGTGCCAGCAGCCGAGCCGGGCAGAGGCTCGAGCAGTACTTC

size: .
V: TRBV7-2
J: TRBJ2-3
D: .
CDR3: CASSSEGWDTQYF
DNA: TGTGCCAGCAGCAGCGAGGGCTGGGATACGCAGTATTTT

size: .
V: TRBV6-1
J: TRBJ1-4
D: .
CDR3: CASGTRAGNEKLFF
DNA: TGTGCCAGCGGAACAAGGGCCGGTAATGAAAAACTGTTTTTT